This TCR beta chain was captured by sequencing in a study of chemoradiotherapy in HPV16-positive cancers (dated by TCRdb to between 2021 and 2024). For the study in its entirety: Candidate HPV-specific T-cell clones and common TCR motifs were defined by functional T-cell assays performed on cells from two HPV16-positive patients. Whether T-cell immunity against the HPV oncoproteins E6 and E7 changes during chemoradiotherapy and whether survival is affected by this immunity were examined in the study. TCR repertoires from some 89 patients with HPV-related cancers were then used to track the candidate HPV-specific TCRs and motifs. Beyond this particular receptor, the publication reports: Expansion of candidate HPV-specific clones and E7-related TCR motifs was observed in the tumor microenvironment during treatment, whereas no such expansion was observed for non-HPV-specific T cells. Improved recurrence-free survival in HPV16-positive patients was associated with expansion of HPV-responsive T cells during chemoradiotherapy. The survival association was reported for HPV16-positive patients, and the functional definition of HPV-specific T cells was derived from only a couple of HPV16-positive patients.

Note on this clone: Its antigen specificity is not known. No base quality information exists; no much larger clone differs at one position.

Because repertoires were sampled repeatedly during chemoradiotherapy, clonal expansion in the tumor microenvironment could be followed. Libraries were prepared through the immunoSEQ multiplex PCR assay. Drawn from immuneACCESS, this table holds only the in-frame rearrangements with V and J called that TCRdb kept. Clones are partly lost; checked studies trace under half to an unresolved V gene and leave the rest unexplained. This sample gives more than 7,500 clones in total; roughly 91% of them show up just once. The top ten clones comprise approximately 3.5% of the sample. The sequencing here drew on blood, taken from a patient who underwent chemoradiotherapy. This sequence originates from a human donor with HPV-associated anogenital cancer.

The sequenced DNA is TGCGCCAGCAGTGTGGACCCGGCGGGAGAGCAGTACTTC. This encodes CASSVDPAGEQYF. The V and J genes are TRBV10-2 and TRBJ2-7; a tentative D match to TRBD2 spans 6 bases. V drops 4 bases and J drops 7 bases, leaving 14 bases in between. From its cysteine to its phenylalanine, the CDR3 spans 13 amino acids. The read is trimmed to its CDR3 DNA, 39 bases read in frame from base 1. In the germline V gene, CDR1 corresponds to WSHSY and CDR2 to SAAADI.